This TCR beta chain comes out of a study of cytomegalovirus exposure and HLA in healthy donors (dated by TCRdb to 2016 to 2017). As for the study more broadly: A later analysis indicated that the 120 or so validation repertoires were generated on the platform also employed for the approximately 700 repertoires of the first cohort. A separate validation cohort of roughly 130 different subjects was used in addition to the roughly 720-subject first cohort. To predict cytomegalovirus infection status, the study combined high-throughput TCR immunosequencing, statistical association of individual TCRs with disease status, and machine learning. The study aimed to test whether signatures of past pathogen exposure could be identified by cataloging public T cell receptors.

A note on this clone: The specificity of this receptor is unknown. No base quality information exists; no much larger clone differs at one position.

The donors were included in the validation cohort of roughly 130 subjects, a group kept apart from the approximately 700-subject first cohort. Libraries were constructed by the immunoSEQ multiplex PCR assay. Per the authors' processing: A statistical classification framework was built to diagnose cytomegalovirus status from the catalog of TCR beta chain sequences. Imported from immuneACCESS, the table was reduced by TCRdb to in-frame sequences with V and J called. These copies leave out some clones; in studies compared against another copy, an unresolved V gene accounts for under half, and the cause of the remainder is not known. That table gives V, J and clone size, and the DNA gave D and trimming. The sample yields about 110,000 clones; 70% to 90% were counted once. The ten most abundant clones make up around 2.7% of the sample. Broad study findings and their caveats: A few of the identified cytomegalovirus-associated TCR beta chains were confirmed in vitro to be specific for cytomegalovirus antigens. While some public TCRs were present in many individuals, most TCR sequences turned up only very rarely across donors. The classifier was reported to diagnose cytomegalovirus status with high specificity and sensitivity in both the original cohort and the validation cohort. A later analysis lacked HLA typing for the validation cohort, so it scored co-occurrence in that cohort across all 120 repertoires. Subsequent analysis determined that TCRs grouped into clusters in the first cohort also showed a tendency toward co-occurrence across the 120 or so validation repertoires, and 90% to 95% of cluster scores exceeded 0. The study gave a list of roughly 150 TCR beta chains associated with cytomegalovirus. The authors suggested that the approach could potentially be generalized to other disease states and immunological phenotypes.

CDR3 length: 15 amino acids, cysteine to phenylalanine. The kept DNA is CDR3 alone, 45 bases in frame from the first base. Here V drops 6 bases and J drops 4 bases, and the junction holds 8 bases not matched to any gene. Looking up the germline V gene yields CDR1 ENHRY and CDR2 SYGVKD. The chain employs TRBV10-3 and TRBJ2-1; 8 bases in between match TRBD1. This sequence was found in a woman between 18 and 30 years old in good health and CMV-seronegative. The specimen was PBMCs. The nucleotides read TGTGCCATCAGCTATGGACAGGGCCCATACAATGAGCAGTTCTTC. Its coded protein is CAISYGQGPYNEQFF.